The T cell receptor beta chain under discussion was sequenced for a study of T cell repertoires in cytomegalovirus infection. Study-level information: It was the public TCR beta signatures that indicated both CMV infection and matching HLA type. Findings of the study overall: Identification of carriers of CMV plus the relevant HLA was performed using cumulative public TCR beta family frequency.

Each CDR3 protein is one row after TCRdb ran MiXCR on the reads. Among around 260,000 distinct CDR3 sequences listed, approximately 8.3% were seen once. Germline trimming cut 6 bases from V and 6 bases from J; bases unmatched to any gene: 8. Germline CDR1 LNHDA, CDR2 SQIVND (reference sequence). The CDR3 runs to 15 residues. This clonotype was seen at least ten times. Its target is unknown. V usage is TRBV19 and J usage is TRBJ2-1; 10 bases align to TRBD2. Sequencing was carried out using PBMCs. The TCR was taken from a human donor in good health (CMV status not recorded). Some clones in this sample may be carry-over from other donors' samples. CDR3 sequence reads: CASRYSGGPSNEQFF. CDR3 in DNA: TGTGCCAGTAGATATAGCGGGGGGCCCTCCAATGAGCAGTTCTTC.